This TCR beta chain emerged from a study of somatic mutations in cytotoxic T cells in rheumatoid arthritis. Whole-study findings and limits: The study found that the largest CD8+ clone exceeded 20% of CD8+ cells in about an eighth of the 65 patients. Measured CD8+ T-cell clonality, a value compared between rheumatoid arthritis patients and age-matched healthy controls, did not differ significantly.

Unmatched junction bases numbered 15, after V lost 5 bases and J lost 3 bases. CDR3 size: 18 residues. Per germline, CDR1 MDHEN and CDR2 SYDVKM. Remarks on this clone: Its matching antigen is unknown.

Profiling relied on immunoSEQ multiplex PCR, and the TCRdb table lists in-frame clones only, not all of them. The table lists some 2,400 clones, 60% to 80% of them singletons. The V call is TRBV28, the J call TRBJ2-7, with 11 bases lining up with TRBD2. The TCR sequence derives from an older man with rheumatoid arthritis. Sequenced: CD8+ T cells sorted from blood. The CDR3 bases are TGTGCCAGCAGTGCCCCGGTCGGTAGCGGGAGGGTTTTCTACGAGCAGTACTTC. It translates to CASSAPVGSGRVFYEQYF.